This TCR beta chain is from a study of early T cells in non-severe SARS-CoV-2 infection. Overall study results and limits: Private and CD4 specificities were missed by VDJdb matching, which favored anti-spike CD8 responses.

Many counts were recorded for this clonotype. Its antigen is unidentified. Via MiXCR, TCRdb re-called the 5' RACE reads, giving one row per CDR3 protein. The sample consists of some 66,000 distinct CDR3 sequences, around 14% of them appearing once. The CDR3 is 15 residues long. V lost 4 bases and J 4 bases, leaving 12 bases between the germline ends. In germline, CDR1 is SGDLS, CDR2 YYNGEE. The TCR originated in an adult who was a healthcare worker with PCR-confirmed SARS-CoV-2 infection or an uninfected control (not recorded which). The rearrangement links TRBV9 to TRBJ2-6; the D gene is possibly TRBD2 (5 bases). The sample taken for sequencing was whole blood. The DNA of the CDR3 is TGTGCCAGCAGCCCACGGGGATCCGGGGCCAACGTCCTGACTTTC. Protein product: CASSPRGSGANVLTF.